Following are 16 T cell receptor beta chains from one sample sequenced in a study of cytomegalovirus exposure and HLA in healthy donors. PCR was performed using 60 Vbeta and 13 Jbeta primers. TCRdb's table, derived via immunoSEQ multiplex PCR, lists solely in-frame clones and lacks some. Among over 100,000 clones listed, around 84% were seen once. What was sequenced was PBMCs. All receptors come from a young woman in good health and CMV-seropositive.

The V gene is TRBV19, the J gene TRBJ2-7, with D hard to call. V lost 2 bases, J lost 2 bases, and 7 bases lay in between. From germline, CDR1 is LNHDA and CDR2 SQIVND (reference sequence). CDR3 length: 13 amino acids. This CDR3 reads CASSIHAAYEQYF. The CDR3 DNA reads TGTGCCAGTAGTATACACGCGGCCTACGAGCAGTACTTC. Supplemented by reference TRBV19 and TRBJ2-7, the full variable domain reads DGGITQSPKYLFRKEGQNVTLSCEQNLNHDAMYWYRQDPGQGLRLIYYSQIVNDFQKGDIAEGYSVSREKKESFPLTVTSAQKNPTAFYLCASSIHAAYEQYFGPGTRLTVT.

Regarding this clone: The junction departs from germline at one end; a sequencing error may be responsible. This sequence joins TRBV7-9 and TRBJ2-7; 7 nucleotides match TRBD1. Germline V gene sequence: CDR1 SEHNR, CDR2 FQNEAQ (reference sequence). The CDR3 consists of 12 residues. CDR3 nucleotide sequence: TGTTCCAGCAGCTTTCAGGGGGACGAGCAGTACTTC. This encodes CSSSFQGDEQYF.

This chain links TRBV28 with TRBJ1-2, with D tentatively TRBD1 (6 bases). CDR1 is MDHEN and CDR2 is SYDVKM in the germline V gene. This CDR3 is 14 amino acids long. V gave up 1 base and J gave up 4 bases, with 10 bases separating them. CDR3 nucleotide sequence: TGTGCCAGCAGTTTATACCAGGGGTCCTATGGCTACACCTTC. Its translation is CASSLYQGSYGYTF.

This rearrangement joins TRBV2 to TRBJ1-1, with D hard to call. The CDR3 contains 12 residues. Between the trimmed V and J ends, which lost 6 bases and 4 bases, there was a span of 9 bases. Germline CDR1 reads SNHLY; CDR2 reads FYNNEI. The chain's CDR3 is CASSVGVTEAFF. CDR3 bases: TGTGCCAGCAGCGTTGGAGTCACTGAAGCTTTCTTT.

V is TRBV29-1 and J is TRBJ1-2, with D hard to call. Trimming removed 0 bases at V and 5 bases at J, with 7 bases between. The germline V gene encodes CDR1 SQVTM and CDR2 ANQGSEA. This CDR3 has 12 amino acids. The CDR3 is CSVEERVYGYTF. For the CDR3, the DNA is TGCAGCGTTGAAGAGAGGGTGTATGGCTACACCTTC.

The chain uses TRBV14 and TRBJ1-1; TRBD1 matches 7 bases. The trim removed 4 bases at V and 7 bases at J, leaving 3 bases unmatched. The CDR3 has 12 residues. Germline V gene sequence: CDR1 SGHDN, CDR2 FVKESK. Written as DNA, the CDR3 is TGTGCCAGCAGCCTACAGGGGCATGAAGCTTTCTTT. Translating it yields CASSLQGHEAFF.

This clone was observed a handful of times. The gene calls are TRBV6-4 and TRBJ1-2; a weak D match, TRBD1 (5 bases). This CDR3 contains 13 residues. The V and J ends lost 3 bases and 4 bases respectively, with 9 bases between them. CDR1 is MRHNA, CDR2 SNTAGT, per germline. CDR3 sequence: CASSDGDSYGYTF. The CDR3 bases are TGTGCCAGCAGTGATGGGGACTCCTATGGCTACACCTTC.

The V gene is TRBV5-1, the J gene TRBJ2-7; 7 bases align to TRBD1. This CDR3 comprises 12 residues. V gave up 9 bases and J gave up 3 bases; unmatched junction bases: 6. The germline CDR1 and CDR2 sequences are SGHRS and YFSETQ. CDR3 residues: CAKTGVSYEQYF. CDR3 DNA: TGCGCCAAAACAGGGGTGAGCTACGAGCAGTACTTC.

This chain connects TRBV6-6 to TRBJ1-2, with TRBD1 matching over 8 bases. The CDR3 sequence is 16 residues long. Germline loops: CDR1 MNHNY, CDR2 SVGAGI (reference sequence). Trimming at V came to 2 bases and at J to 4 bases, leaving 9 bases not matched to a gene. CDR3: CASSYIGGQVSYGYTF. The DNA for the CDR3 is TGTGCCAGCAGTTACATTGGGGGACAGGTTAGCTATGGCTACACCTTC.

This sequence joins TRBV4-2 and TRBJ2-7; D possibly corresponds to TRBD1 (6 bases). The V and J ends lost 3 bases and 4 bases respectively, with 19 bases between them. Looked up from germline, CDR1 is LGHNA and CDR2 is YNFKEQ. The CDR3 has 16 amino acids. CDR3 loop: CASSHPSSYTGYEQYF. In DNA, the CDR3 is TGTGCCAGCAGCCATCCCTCTTCTTATACAGGGTACGAGCAGTACTTC.

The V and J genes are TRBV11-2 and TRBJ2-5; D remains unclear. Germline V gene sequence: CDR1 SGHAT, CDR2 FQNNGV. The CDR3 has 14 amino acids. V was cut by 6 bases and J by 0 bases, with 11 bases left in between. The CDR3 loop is CASSSTEYQETQYF. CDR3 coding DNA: TGTGCCAGCAGTTCGACTGAGTACCAAGAGACCCAGTACTTC. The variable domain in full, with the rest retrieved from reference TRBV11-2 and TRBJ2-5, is EAGVAQSPRYKIIEKRQSVAFWCNPISGHATLYWYQQILGQGPKLLIQFQNNGVVDDSQLPKDRFSAERLKGVDSTLKIQPAKLEDSAVYLCASSSTEYQETQYFGPGTRLLVL.

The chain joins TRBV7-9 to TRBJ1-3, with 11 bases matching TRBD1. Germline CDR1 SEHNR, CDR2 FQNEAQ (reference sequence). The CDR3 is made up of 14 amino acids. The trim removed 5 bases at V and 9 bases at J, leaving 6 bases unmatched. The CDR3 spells CASSPGTGGSTIYF. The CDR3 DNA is TGTGCCAGCAGCCCCGGGACAGGGGGTAGCACCATATATTTT.

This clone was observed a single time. The CDR3: CASSPEGYEQYF. DNA for the CDR3: TGTGCCAGCTCACCGGAGGGCTACGAGCAGTACTTC. The genes are TRBV18 and TRBJ2-7; D is possibly TRBD2 (6 bases). The CDR3 runs 12 residues. Looked up from germline, CDR1 is KGHSH and CDR2 is LQKENI. V lost 3 bases to trimming and J lost 3 bases, with 6 bases between them.

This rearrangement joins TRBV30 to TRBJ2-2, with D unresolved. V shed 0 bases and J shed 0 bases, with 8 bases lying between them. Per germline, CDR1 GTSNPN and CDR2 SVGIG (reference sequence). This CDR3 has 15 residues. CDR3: CAWSVGFANTGELFF. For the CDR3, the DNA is TGTGCCTGGAGTGTTGGCTTCGCGAACACCGGGGAGCTGTTTTTT.

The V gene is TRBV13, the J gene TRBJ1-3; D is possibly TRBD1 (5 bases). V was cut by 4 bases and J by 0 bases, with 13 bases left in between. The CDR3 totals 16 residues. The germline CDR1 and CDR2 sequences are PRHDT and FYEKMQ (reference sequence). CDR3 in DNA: TGTGCCAGCAGCTCCACCGACAGAAGCTCTGGAAACACCATATATTTT. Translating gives CASSSTDRSSGNTIYF.

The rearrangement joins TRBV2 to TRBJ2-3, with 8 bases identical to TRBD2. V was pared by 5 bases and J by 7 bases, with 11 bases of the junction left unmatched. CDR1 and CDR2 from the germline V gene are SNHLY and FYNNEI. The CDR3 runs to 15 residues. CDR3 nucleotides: TGTGCCAGCAGTCCAGGCCGGGGGGGTGTGAATACGCAGTATTTT. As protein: CASSPGRGGVNTQYF.